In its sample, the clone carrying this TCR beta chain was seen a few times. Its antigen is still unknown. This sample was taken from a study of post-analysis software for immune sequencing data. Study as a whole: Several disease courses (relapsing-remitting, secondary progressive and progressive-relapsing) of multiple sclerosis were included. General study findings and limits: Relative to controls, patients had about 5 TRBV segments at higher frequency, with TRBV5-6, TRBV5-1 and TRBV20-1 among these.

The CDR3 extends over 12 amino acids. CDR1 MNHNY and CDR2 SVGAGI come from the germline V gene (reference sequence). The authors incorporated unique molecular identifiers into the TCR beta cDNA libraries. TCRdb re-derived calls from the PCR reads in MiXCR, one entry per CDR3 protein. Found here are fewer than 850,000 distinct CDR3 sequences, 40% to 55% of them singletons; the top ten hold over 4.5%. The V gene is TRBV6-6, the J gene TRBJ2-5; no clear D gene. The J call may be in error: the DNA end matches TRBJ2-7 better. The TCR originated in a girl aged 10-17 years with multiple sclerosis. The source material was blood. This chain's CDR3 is CASRPEAYEQYF. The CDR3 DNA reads TGTGCCAGCAGGCCTGAAGCCTACGAGCAGTACTTC.